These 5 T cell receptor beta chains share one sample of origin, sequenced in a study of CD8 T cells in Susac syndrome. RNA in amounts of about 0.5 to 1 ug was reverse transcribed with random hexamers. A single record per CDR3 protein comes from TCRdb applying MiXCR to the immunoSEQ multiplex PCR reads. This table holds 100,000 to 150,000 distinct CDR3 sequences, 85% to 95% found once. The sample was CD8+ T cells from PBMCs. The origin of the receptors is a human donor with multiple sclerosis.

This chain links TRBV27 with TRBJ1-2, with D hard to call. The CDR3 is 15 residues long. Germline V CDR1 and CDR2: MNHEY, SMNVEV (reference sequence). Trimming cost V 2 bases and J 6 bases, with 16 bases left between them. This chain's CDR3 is CASSLRGFPKDGYTF. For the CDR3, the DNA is TGTGCCAGCAGTTTACGGGGTTTCCCCAAGGATGGCTACACCTTC.

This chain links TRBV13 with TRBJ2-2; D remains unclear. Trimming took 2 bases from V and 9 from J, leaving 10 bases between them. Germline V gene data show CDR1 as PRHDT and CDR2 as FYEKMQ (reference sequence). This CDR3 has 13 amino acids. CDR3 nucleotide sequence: TGTGCCAGCAGCTTATTCCCCCAACGGGAGCTGTTTTTT. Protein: CASSLFPQRELFF.

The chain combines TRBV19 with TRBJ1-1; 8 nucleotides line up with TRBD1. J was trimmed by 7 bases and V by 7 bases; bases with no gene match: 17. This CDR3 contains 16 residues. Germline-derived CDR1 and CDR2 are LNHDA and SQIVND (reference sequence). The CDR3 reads CASTKGLDRVLFEAFF. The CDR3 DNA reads TGTGCCAGTACCAAGGGGTTGGACAGGGTGCTCTTTGAAGCTTTCTTT.

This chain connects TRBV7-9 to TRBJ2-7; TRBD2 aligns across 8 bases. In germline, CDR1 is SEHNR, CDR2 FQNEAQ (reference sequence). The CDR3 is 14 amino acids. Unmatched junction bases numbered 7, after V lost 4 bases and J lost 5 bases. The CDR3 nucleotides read TGTGCCAGCAGCTGGGGACTAGAGGGAAACGAGCAGTACTTC. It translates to CASSWGLEGNEQYF.

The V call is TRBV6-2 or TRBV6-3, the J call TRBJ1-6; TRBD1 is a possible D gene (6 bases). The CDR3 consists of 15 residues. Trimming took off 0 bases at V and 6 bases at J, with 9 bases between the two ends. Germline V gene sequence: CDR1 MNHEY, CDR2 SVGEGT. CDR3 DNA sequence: TGTGCCAGCAGTTACTCGGGGGCGGGTAATTCACCCCTCCACTTT. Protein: CASSYSGAGNSPLHF.